Detailed here is one T cell receptor beta chain. The data are from a study of control samples from healthy donors and cancer patients. The germline V gene encodes CDR1 SGDLS and CDR2 YYNGEE. V lost 0 bases to trimming and J lost 3 bases, with 7 bases between them. The CDR3 is 13 amino acids. Data came from immunoSEQ multiplex PCR; TCRdb stores just in-frame clones and leaves some out. The data contain roughly 86,000 clones, 90% of them singletons. This clonotype was sampled from a woman between 18 and 29 years old in good health. This rearrangement joins TRBV9 to TRBJ2-7; possibly TRBD2 for D (5 bases). Sequencing was done on a sample of blood. As DNA, the CDR3 is TGTGCCAGCAGCGTAGATGAGGGCTACGAGCAGTACTTC. This sequence encodes CASSVDEGYEQYF.